Listed here are 14 T cell receptor beta chains from one sample, sequenced in a study of response to subunit inactivated influenza vaccine. TCRdb processed the RT-PCR reads anew with MiXCR; each CDR3 protein has one entry. This repertoire shows 600,000 to 700,000 distinct CDR3 sequences, roughly 15% found once; its top ten account for 6% to 9.5%. Sequencing used PBMCs from blood, obtained 14 days before vaccination. Receptors originate from a man between 45 and 60 years old who received an inactivated influenza vaccine.

J is TRBJ2-3 and V is TRBV6-1; 10 nucleotides align to TRBD1. J was trimmed by 4 bases and V by 5 bases; bases with no gene match: 6. There are 15 residues in the CDR3. From germline, CDR1 is MNHNS and CDR2 SASEGT. CDR3 region: CASSPGQGPSDTQYF. For the CDR3, the DNA is TGTGCCAGCAGTCCGGGACAGGGGCCGTCAGATACGCAGTATTTT.

The chain recombines TRBV7-8 with TRBJ2-5; 8 nucleotides agree with TRBD1. The CDR3 is 14 amino acids. The germline gives CDR1 SGHVS, CDR2 FQNEAQ. J was trimmed by 1 base and V by 4 bases; bases with no gene match: 2. CDR3 sequence (DNA): TGTGCCAGCAGCTGGGACAGGCCCCAAGAGACCCAGTACTTC. It translates to CASSWDRPQETQYF.

The V gene is TRBV4-3, the J gene TRBJ1-5; D is ambiguous. CDR1 and CDR2 from the germline V gene are LGHNA and YSLEER. This CDR3 contains 16 residues. V gave up 1 base and J gave up 2 bases, with 12 bases separating them. Written as DNA, the CDR3 is TGCGCCAGCAGCCAAGGACTAATACTTGGCAATCAGCCCCAGCATTTT. Its protein is CASSQGLILGNQPQHF.

The chain combines TRBV10-2 with TRBJ2-1, with 7 nucleotides matching TRBD2. Germline CDR1 reads WSHSY; CDR2 reads SAAADI. CDR3 length: 14 amino acids. V gave up 6 bases and J gave up 6 bases; unmatched junction bases: 8. CDR3 coding DNA: TGCGCCAGCAGAAAAGCGGGAATTGCCAATGAGCAGTTCTTC. Amino acid sequence: CASRKAGIANEQFF.

The chain links TRBV25-1 to TRBJ2-7; 9 nucleotides align to TRBD1. CDR1 MGHDK and CDR2 SYGVNS come from the germline V gene. The CDR3 loop spans 15 amino acids. The J segment lost 3 bases and the V segment lost 5 bases, leaving 8 bases of the junction unmatched. CDR3 protein: CASSHFGTGIYEQYF. CDR3 DNA: TGTGCCAGCAGTCACTTCGGGACAGGGATCTACGAGCAGTACTTC.

Note on this clonotype: One end of the junction varies from germline; a read error may be responsible. V and J are TRBV19 and TRBJ1-6; TRBD1 might be the D (6 bases). The germline gives CDR1 LNHDA, CDR2 SQIVND (reference sequence). The CDR3 sequence is 15 residues long. CDR3 nucleotide sequence: TGTGCCAGTAGTGCCCAGGGGTCCTCTAATTCACCCCTCCACTTT. Translating gives CASSAQGSSNSPLHF.

The V and J genes are TRBV7-9 and TRBJ2-1, with D unclear. The CDR3 loop spans 13 amino acids. With 5 bases removed from V and 6 bases from J, the gap between germline ends came to 11 bases. The V gene's germline CDR1 is SEHNR and CDR2 FQNEAQ (reference sequence). The CDR3: CASSAPGANEQFF. The CDR3 DNA reads as TGTGCCAGCAGCGCGCCCGGAGCCAATGAGCAGTTCTTC.

This clonotype was seen repeatedly, ten times or more. The chain has TRBV5-1 and TRBJ1-4; TRBD1 matches at 8 bases. V shed 2 bases and J 8 bases; nucleotides not matched to a gene: 14. Germline loops: CDR1 SGHRS, CDR2 YFSETQ. The CDR3 covers 17 residues. The CDR3 DNA reads as TGCGCCAGCAGCTTAGACAGGGGAGATCCCCTGAAGGAAAAACTGTTTTTT. Its translation is CASSLDRGDPLKEKLFF. The whole variable domain, remainder taken from reference TRBV5-1 and TRBJ1-4, is KAGVTQTPRYLIKTRGQQVTLSCSPISGHRSVSWYQQTPGQGLQFLFEYFSETQRNKGNFPGRFSGRQFSNSRSEMNVSTLELGDSALYLCASSLDRGDPLKEKLFFGSGTQLSVL.

The chain joins TRBV10-3 to TRBJ2-1; the match to TRBD1 covers 9 bases. Germline V gene sequence: CDR1 ENHRY, CDR2 SYGVKD. The V gene end was trimmed by 7 bases and the J gene end by 5 bases; junction bases not matched to a gene: 6. The length of the CDR3 is 14 residues. CDR3 coding DNA: TGTGCCATCACTCGGGACAGGGAAAACAATGAGCAGTTCTTC. It codes for CAITRDRENNEQFF.

This clonotype was recorded a few times. The V gene is TRBV30, the J gene TRBJ1-4; 9 bases match TRBD1. The CDR3 sequence is 15 residues long. J was trimmed by 5 bases and V by 8 bases; bases with no gene match: 12. Germline V lookup: CDR1 GTSNPN, CDR2 SVGIG (reference sequence). CDR3 amino acids: CAGTGTGLPNEKLFF. In nucleotides, the CDR3 is TGTGCCGGTACCGGGACAGGGCTTCCCAATGAAAAACTGTTTTTT.

The chain is built from TRBV2 and TRBJ2-5; 8 bases are shared with TRBD2. CDR3 size: 15 residues. V shed 7 bases, J shed 1 base, and the junction held 8 bases outside the gene matches. From germline, CDR1 is SNHLY and CDR2 FYNNEI. The DNA of the CDR3 is TGTGCCAGCACCCTGACTAGCGACTTCCAAGAGACCCAGTACTTC. Its protein product is CASTLTSDFQETQYF.

This clonotype appeared a few times. The chain joins TRBV28 to TRBJ2-7, with TRBD2 matching 13 bases. The CDR3 is 15 residues long. Losses at the gene ends were 4 bases for V and 1 base for J; bases not matched to a gene: 1. Germline V gives CDR1 MDHEN, CDR2 SYDVKM. The CDR3 DNA is TGTGCCAGCAGTTGGACTAGCGGGAGTTCCTACGAGCAGTACTTC. Translating gives CASSWTSGSSYEQYF.

V is TRBV6-1 and J is TRBJ2-7; 9 nucleotides align to TRBD1. CDR1 is MNHNS and CDR2 is SASEGT in the germline V gene. The CDR3 has 16 residues. J was trimmed by 1 base and V by 3 bases; bases with no gene match: 7. The CDR3 DNA sequence: TGTGCCAGCAGTGACCCCGGGACAGGGTATTCCTACGAGCAGTACTTC. Its translation is CASSDPGTGYSYEQYF.

This clonotype was seen only once. The chain links TRBV20-1 to TRBJ2-1; 15 nucleotides match TRBD2. The germline CDR1 and CDR2 sequences are DFQATT and SNEGSKA (reference sequence). This CDR3 has 16 amino acids. The CDR3 DNA reads as TGCTGCGCTAGAGACCCCGGGACTAGCGGGAGGAATGAGCAGTTCTTC. This translates into CCARDPGTSGRNEQFF.